These 32 T cell receptor beta chains were all obtained from the same sample, sequenced in a study of T-cell memory formation after mild COVID-19. TCRdb ran MiXCR on the 5' RACE reads and lists one entry per CDR3 protein. The table shows 450,000 to 650,000 distinct CDR3 sequences, with around 21% occurring only once. Sequencing used PBMCs or a T cell subset sorted from them (not recorded which). The receptor source for this set is an adult woman who had mild COVID-19 (a few samples of this study predate the infection). Cell type and time point are not known.

The genes are TRBV9 and TRBJ2-3; 7 nucleotides match TRBD2. This CDR3 spans 11 amino acids. Per germline, CDR1 SGDLS and CDR2 YYNGEE. J lost 7 bases, V lost 7 bases, and 3 bases had no gene match. The CDR3 DNA reads as TGTGCCAGCGGGGGGGGATATACGCAGTATTTT. Translation: CASGGGYTQYF.

This clonotype occurred a few times. The V and J genes are TRBV7-6 and TRBJ2-1, with 9 positions matching TRBD1. V lost 1 base to trimming and J lost 8 bases; unmatched junction nucleotides: 6. CDR1 SGHVS and CDR2 FNYEAQ come from the germline V gene. This CDR3 has 15 residues. CDR3 DNA sequence: TGTGCCAGCAGCTTAGGGGACAGGGATAGTGATGAGCAGTTCTTC. It translates to CASSLGDRDSDEQFF. Full variable domain (remainder filled in from reference TRBV7-6 and TRBJ2-1): GAGVSQSPRYKVTKRGQDVALRCDPISGHVSLYWYRQALGQGPEFLTYFNYEAQQDKSGLPNDRFSAERPEGSISTLTIQRTEQRDSAMYRCASSLGDRDSDEQFFGPGTRLTVL.

The V and J genes are TRBV13 and TRBJ1-1; 7 nucleotides align to TRBD1. This CDR3 contains 12 residues. With 9 bases clipped from V and 8 bases from J, the junction kept 9 bases outside the gene matches. Looked up from germline, CDR1 is PRHDT and CDR2 is FYEKMQ (reference sequence). CDR3 sequence: CASTDRAEEAFF. CDR3 DNA sequence: TGTGCCAGTACCGACAGGGCTGAGGAAGCTTTCTTT. Full variable domain (remainder filled in from reference TRBV13 and TRBJ1-1): AAGVIQSPRHLIKEKRETATLKCYPIPRHDTVYWYQQGPGQDPQFLISFYEKMQSDKGSIPDRFSAQQFSDYHSELNMSSLELGDSALYFCASTDRAEEAFFGQGTRLTVV.

This rearrangement joins TRBV20-1 to TRBJ1-2; D is possibly TRBD1 (5 bases). The CDR3 has 16 amino acids. From germline, CDR1 is DFQATT and CDR2 SNEGSKA (reference sequence). V was cut by 2 bases and J by 4 bases, with 20 bases left in between. The CDR3 DNA reads as TGCAGTGCTAGACCCCAGGCAGTGAGGGGCCCCTATGGCTACACCTTC. It specifies CSARPQAVRGPYGYTF.

The chain recombines TRBV5-1 with TRBJ2-3, with D perhaps matching TRBD2 (6 bases). V lost 0 bases to trimming and J lost 6 bases, with 8 bases between them. The CDR3 contains 13 residues. The germline V gene has CDR1 SGHRS and CDR2 YFSETQ. In DNA, the CDR3 is TGCGCCAGCAGCTTGGGGGAGGTCGATACGCAGTATTTT. Translation gives CASSLGEVDTQYF.

The sample holds a few counts of this clonotype. The chain employs TRBV18 and TRBJ2-7, with a weak D call TRBD2 (6 bases). This CDR3 has 15 residues. V was trimmed by 2 bases and J by 4 bases, leaving 15 bases between them. The germline CDR1 and CDR2 sequences are KGHSH and LQKENI. DNA of the CDR3: TGTGCCAGCTCACCAAGCCAGGTGGAGGGGTACGAGCAGTACTTC. Protein sequence: CASSPSQVEGYEQYF.

The gene calls are TRBV6-5 and TRBJ2-6; TRBD1 aligns across 9 bases. V lost 6 bases to trimming and J lost 8 bases; unmatched junction nucleotides: 8. In germline, CDR1 is MNHEY, CDR2 SVGAGI. The CDR3 runs 15 residues. This CDR3 reads CASSIPTGGTNVLTF. The CDR3 DNA reads TGTGCCAGCAGCATTCCGACAGGGGGAACCAACGTCCTGACTTTC.

The V gene is TRBV30, the J gene TRBJ2-1; 11 bases agree with TRBD1. V was clipped by 2 bases and J by 8 bases; unmatched bases: 8. Germline-derived CDR1 and CDR2 are GTSNPN and SVGIG (reference sequence). The length of the CDR3 is 15 residues. Written as DNA, the CDR3 is TGTGCCTGGAGTCCTACGGGACAGGGGGGGTATGAGCAGTTCTTC. Translation gives CAWSPTGQGGYEQFF.

The chain joins TRBV7-2 to TRBJ1-6; 7 bases are shared with TRBD1. The CDR3 runs 17 residues. V trimming: 4 bases; J trimming: 5 bases; junction bases outside the gene matches: 11. In germline, CDR1 is SGHTA, CDR2 FQGNSA. The CDR3 DNA reads TGTGCCAGCAGCTCACGGACAGGCGGGGGGAATAATTCACCCCTCCACTTT. Residues: CASSSRTGGGNNSPLHF.

V usage is TRBV20-1 and J usage is TRBJ1-5, with D hard to call. The germline V gene encodes CDR1 DFQATT and CDR2 SNEGSKA (reference sequence). V was cut by 3 bases and J by 5 bases, with 11 bases left in between. The CDR3 totals 13 residues. The CDR3 loop reads CSARSPDDQPQHF. The CDR3 DNA is TGCAGTGCTAGGAGTCCAGACGATCAGCCCCAGCATTTT.

This clonotype was recorded once. This chain links TRBV11-3 with TRBJ2-7, with 7 bases that match TRBD2. J lost 3 bases, V lost 4 bases, and 12 bases had no gene match. From germline, CDR1 is SGHNT and CDR2 YENEEA. This CDR3 spans 16 amino acids. The CDR3 region is CASSSPGTTANYEQYF. CDR3 bases: TGTGCCAGCAGCTCGCCCGGGACTACGGCGAACTACGAGCAGTACTTC.

The chain has TRBV5-1 and TRBJ1-1; 7 positions match TRBD1. V lost 3 bases to trimming and J lost 3 bases; unmatched junction nucleotides: 8. Germline V gene lookup returns CDR1 SGHRS and CDR2 YFSETQ. This CDR3 spans 15 amino acids. The CDR3 DNA follows: TGCGCCAGCAGCTCACAACTCACAGGGGACACTGAAGCTTTCTTT. Protein product: CASSSQLTGDTEAFF. The complete variable domain, with remaining parts taken from reference TRBV5-1 and TRBJ1-1, reads KAGVTQTPRYLIKTRGQQVTLSCSPISGHRSVSWYQQTPGQGLQFLFEYFSETQRNKGNFPGRFSGRQFSNSRSEMNVSTLELGDSALYLCASSSQLTGDTEAFFGQGTRLTVV.

This clonotype has just a few counts. V and J are TRBV20-1 and TRBJ2-7, with TRBD2 matching 11 bases. Germline loops: CDR1 DFQATT, CDR2 SNEGSKA (reference sequence). The CDR3 runs 16 residues. With V trimmed by 3 bases and J by 2 bases, 9 bases remained unmatched. DNA for the CDR3: TGCAGTGCTAGCCCCCCGACTAGCGGGGTTACCTACGAGCAGTACTTC. Its translation: CSASPPTSGVTYEQYF.

This clonotype came up a few times. This chain links TRBV7-9 with TRBJ2-4; 7 bases match TRBD1. The germline V gene encodes CDR1 SEHNR and CDR2 FQNEAQ (reference sequence). This CDR3 region has 16 residues. V gave up 5 bases and J gave up 1 base; unmatched junction bases: 8. DNA for the CDR3: TGTGCCAGCAGCGAACCCACAGGGGATGCCAAAAACATTCAGTACTTC. Translated, it gives CASSEPTGDAKNIQYF.

This clonotype was seen a few times. The chain combines TRBV18 with TRBJ1-4, with D possibly matching TRBD1 (6 bases). Germline loops: CDR1 KGHSH, CDR2 LQKENI. V was pared by 4 bases and J by 5 bases, with 8 bases between. The CDR3 extends over 13 amino acids. The CDR3, as DNA: TGTGCCAGCTCACGGGGGCCGAATGAAAAACTGTTTTTT. This gives the protein CASSRGPNEKLFF.

The rearrangement links TRBV25-1 to TRBJ1-2; 8 bases map to TRBD1. V trimming: 2 bases; J trimming: 6 bases; junction bases outside the gene matches: 14. Germline V lookup: CDR1 MGHDK, CDR2 SYGVNS. This CDR3 region has 17 residues. CDR3 coding DNA: TGTGCCAGCAGTGAACTGGGACAGGCACCAGCCAGGCATGGCTACACCTTC. Translation gives CASSELGQAPARHGYTF.

This clonotype was seen a single time. The rearrangement links TRBV27 to TRBJ2-7; perhaps TRBD2 as D (7 bases). V lost 7 bases and J 5 bases, leaving 15 bases between the germline ends. Germline values: CDR1 MNHEY, CDR2 SMNVEV (reference sequence). The CDR3 covers 13 residues. CDR3: CASMGGRTDEQYF. The CDR3 DNA reads TGTGCCAGCATGGGGGGGCGCACGGACGAGCAGTACTTC.

A few counts support this clonotype. Here the CDR3 reads CATSPGQQNTEAFF. DNA of the CDR3: TGTGCCACATCCCCGGGACAGCAGAACACTGAAGCTTTCTTT. The V gene is TRBV7-9, the J gene TRBJ1-1; 7 nucleotides agree with TRBD1. V gave up 10 bases and J gave up 1 base; unmatched junction bases: 9. CDR1 and CDR2 (germline): SEHNR, FQNEAQ (reference sequence). The CDR3 consists of 14 residues. Filled out from reference TRBV7-9 and TRBJ1-1, the complete variable domain reads DTGVSQNPRHKITKRGQNVTFRCDPISEHNRLYWYRQTLGQGPEFLTYFQNEAQLEKSRLLSDRFSAERPKGSFSTLEIQRTEQGDSAMYLCATSPGQQNTEAFFGQGTRLTVV.

This clonotype has a handful of counts. The V call is TRBV29-1, the J call TRBJ1-1, with TRBD1 as a possible D gene (5 bases). CDR1 is SQVTM, CDR2 ANQGSEA, per germline. V was shortened by 5 bases and J by 11 bases, with 15 bases between the two germline ends. CDR3 size: 11 residues. This CDR3 reads CSVRATGGAFF. The CDR3 coding sequence is TGCAGCGTTCGGGCGACGGGGGGTGCTTTCTTT. The full variable domain, rest sourced from reference TRBV29-1 and TRBJ1-1, is SAVISQKPSRDICQRGTSLTIQCQVDSQVTMMFWYRQQPGQSLTLIATANQGSEATYESGFVIDKFPISRPNLTFSTLTVSNMSPEDSSIYLCSVRATGGAFFGQGTRLTVV.

This rearrangement joins TRBV7-3 to TRBJ2-3, with no clear D. Trimming stripped 4 bases from V and 0 bases from J, with 8 bases between. CDR3 length: 14 residues. Looked up from germline, CDR1 is SGHTA and CDR2 is FQGTGA. The CDR3 region is CASSWSPSTDTQYF. The CDR3 DNA follows: TGTGCCAGCAGCTGGTCACCGAGCACAGATACGCAGTATTTT.

This clonotype was seen only a few times. The rearrangement links TRBV5-1 to TRBJ1-1; TRBD1 matches 7 bases. This CDR3 spans 15 amino acids. The germline gives CDR1 SGHRS, CDR2 YFSETQ. V shed 5 bases, J shed 0 bases, and the junction held 7 bases outside the gene matches. CDR3 residues: CASSGQATLNTEAFF. CDR3 nucleotide sequence: TGCGCCAGCAGTGGACAGGCGACTTTGAACACTGAAGCTTTCTTT.

Only a few counts were recorded for this clonotype. The rearrangement links TRBV12-3 or TRBV12-4 to TRBJ1-2, with a weak D call TRBD1 (6 bases). The germline V and J ends were trimmed by 5 bases and 0 bases, with 16 bases remaining between them. This CDR3 is 16 amino acids long. Written as DNA, the CDR3 is TGTGCCAGCAGTCTTTTAACAGGGAAGGCTAACTATGGCTACACCTTC. Protein sequence: CASSLLTGKANYGYTF.

The gene calls are TRBV4-1 and TRBJ2-1, with a tentative D call TRBD1 (5 bases). The CDR3 totals 15 residues. Germline CDR1 MGHRA, CDR2 YSYEKL. V lost 3 bases and J lost 8, with 17 bases in between. CDR3 amino acids: CASSHLVSGWDEQFF. For the CDR3, the DNA is TGCGCCAGCAGCCATCTGGTATCAGGGTGGGATGAGCAGTTCTTC.

CDR3 sequence: CASSSTHQNTEAFF. The DNA of the CDR3 is TGCGCCAGCAGCTCTACCCACCAGAACACTGAAGCTTTCTTT. The rearrangement joins TRBV5-1 to TRBJ1-1; D uncertain. V gave up 3 bases and J gave up 1 base, with 10 bases separating them. There are 14 residues in the CDR3. In germline, CDR1 is SGHRS, CDR2 YFSETQ.

This clonotype turned up a few times. The rearrangement links TRBV30 to TRBJ2-1, with TRBD1 as a possible D gene (6 bases). Trimming shortened V by 2 bases and J by 14 bases, and 16 bases separated the two germline ends. In germline, CDR1 is GTSNPN, CDR2 SVGIG (reference sequence). This CDR3 region has 12 residues. CDR3 coding DNA: TGTGCCTGGAGTTCACAGGGCTCAACGGAGTTCTTC. Residues: CAWSSQGSTEFF.

The V and J genes are TRBV20-1 and TRBJ1-2, with D perhaps matching TRBD1 (6 bases). V lost 6 bases and J lost 1, with 12 bases in between. Per the germline V gene, CDR1 is DFQATT and CDR2 is SNEGSKA (reference sequence). The CDR3 has 13 amino acids. CDR3 sequence: CSARRGNNYGYTF. CDR3 nucleotide sequence: TGCAGTGCCCGGAGGGGGAATAACTATGGCTACACCTTC.

The chain is built from TRBV7-9 and TRBJ2-7; the D gene is possibly TRBD1 (7 bases). Germline V gene sequence: CDR1 SEHNR, CDR2 FQNEAQ (reference sequence). The germline V and J ends were trimmed by 7 bases and 0 bases, with 13 bases remaining between them. The CDR3 covers 14 residues. CDR3 residues: CASNRQGGSYEQYF. The CDR3 DNA reads TGTGCCAGCAACCGCCAGGGGGGCTCCTACGAGCAGTACTTC.

This clonotype appeared a few times. DNA for the CDR3: TGTGCCAGCAGTTACCCGGGGGTACAGGGTCCCCACGAGCAGTACTTC. Translation gives CASSYPGVQGPHEQYF. The V call is TRBV6-2 or TRBV6-3, the J call TRBJ2-7; D might be TRBD1 or TRBD2, each matching 6 bases. CDR3 size: 16 residues. Trimming took off 2 bases at V and 5 bases at J, with 19 bases between the two ends. Germline assignment: CDR1 MNHEY and CDR2 SVGEGT.

This clonotype was recorded a few times. The chain carries TRBV20-1 and TRBJ2-7; D possibly matches TRBD1 or TRBD2 (5 bases each). The germline V gene encodes CDR1 DFQATT and CDR2 SNEGSKA (reference sequence). V lost 5 bases and J lost 6, with 20 bases in between. The CDR3 is 14 residues long. This CDR3 reads CSAPTVTGTGEQYF. The CDR3 DNA sequence: TGCAGTGCTCCTACTGTGACCGGGACGGGCGAGCAGTACTTC.

The rearrangement links TRBV20-1 to TRBJ2-3, with 10 positions matching TRBD1. This CDR3 has 14 residues. Looked up from germline, CDR1 is DFQATT and CDR2 is SNEGSKA (reference sequence). V gave up 2 bases and J gave up 5 bases; unmatched junction bases: 4. Written as DNA, the CDR3 is TGCAGTGCTAGATCCGGGACAGGGGTAGATACGCAGTATTTT. Protein product: CSARSGTGVDTQYF.

There are a few counts of this clonotype. V is TRBV5-1 and J is TRBJ2-3; perhaps TRBD1 as D (6 bases). The CDR3 runs to 16 residues. The V and J ends lost 0 bases and 0 bases respectively, with 11 bases between them. CDR1 and CDR2 (germline): SGHRS, YFSETQ. The CDR3 reads CASSLGQGLSTDTQYF. The CDR3 coding sequence is TGCGCCAGCAGCTTGGGGCAGGGGTTGAGCACAGATACGCAGTATTTT.

This clonotype was observed a few times. The CDR3 nucleotides read TGTGCCACCAGCATGATCGGACAGGGGGCATACGAGCAGTACTTC. Translation gives CATSMIGQGAYEQYF. The V call is TRBV15, the J call TRBJ2-7; 11 nucleotides match TRBD1. The germline V gene encodes CDR1 LNHNV and CDR2 YYDKDF (reference sequence). J lost 4 bases, V lost 4 bases, and 6 bases had no gene match. The CDR3 is made up of 15 amino acids.